These T cell receptor beta chains were read from a single sample in a study of T cells after yellow fever vaccination. TCRdb fed the 5' RACE reads into MiXCR, producing one record per CDR3 protein. Altogether over 65,000 distinct CDR3 sequences are present, about 14% being singletons, with the ten largest covering 20% to 25%. This specimen was CD8+ T cells not binding an NS4B(214-222) dextramer, sorted from PBMCs, taken approximately 22 days after the first yellow fever vaccination. The receptors were gathered from a man between 18 and 35 years old who received the YFV17D yellow fever vaccine. Each CDR3 is given with its conserved first and last residue. Each record gives: clone size, V gene, J gene, D gene, CDR3 DNA, CDR3 protein. The D gene is left open where the match is weak. Size tells how often a clone was seen (once, few, many) or the class of an expanded clone, and some rows leave it out.

many	TRBV15	TRBJ1-6	TRBD1	TGTGCCACCAGCAGGGGTGGACAGGGTGGTAATTCACCCCTCCACTTT	CATSRGGQGGNSPLHF
few	TRBV30	TRBJ1-1	TRBD1	TGTGCCTGGAGTGAACTTATTGGGACAGGAGGGACTGAAGCTTTCTTT	CAWSELIGTGGTEAFF
.	TRBV7-2	TRBJ2-1	.	TGTGCCAGCAGCTCGGACTACGGTGAGCAGTTCTTC	CASSSDYGEQFF
.	TRBV4-1	TRBJ2-3	TRBD2	TGCGCCAGCAGCCAAGATGGGCTAGCGGGGGCCCCTAGCACAGATACGCAGTATTTT	CASSQDGLAGAPSTDTQYF
.	TRBV7-9	TRBJ2-1	.	TGTGCCAGCAGCTTCCCGTCGCCCCCGCCCGGCAATGAGCAGTTCTTC	CASSFPSPPPGNEQFF
.	TRBV23-1	TRBJ1-6	.	TGCGCCAGCAGTCAATCCGGGTCAGACCCGATGGGACCACACTATAATTCACCCCTCCACTTT	CASSQSGSDPMGPHYNSPLHF
many	TRBV29-1	TRBJ2-4	.	TGCAGCGTAGGTCAGTGGAACATTCAGTACTTC	CSVGQWNIQYF
.	TRBV6-5	TRBJ1-5	.	TGTGCCAGCAGTTACGGTGCAGGGGGCAATCAGCCCCAGCATTTT	CASSYGAGGNQPQHF
few	TRBV7-8	TRBJ1-6	.	TGTGCCAGCAGCTTAGGGGGGTTCGATAATTCACCCCTCCACTTT	CASSLGGFDNSPLHF
.	TRBV12-3/TRBV12-4	TRBJ1-1	.	TGTGCCAGCATCGATGGGGGAGGGTTAAACACTGAAGCTTTCTTT	CASIDGGGLNTEAFF
.	TRBV7-9	TRBJ2-3	.	TGTGCCAGCAGCTTAGTTAATACAGATACGCAGTATTTT	CASSLVNTDTQYF
few	TRBV7-2	TRBJ2-1	TRBD2	TGTGCCAGCAGCTTTGGGACTAGCGGGGGTCACAATGAGCAGTTCTTC	CASSFGTSGGHNEQFF
few	TRBV7-9	TRBJ2-1	TRBD2	TGTGCCAGCAGCTTTCAAACTAGCGGGGGCTCCTACAATGAGCAGTTCTTC	CASSFQTSGGSYNEQFF
.	TRBV15	TRBJ1-2	.	TGTGCCACCAGCAGGTCCCGGGGGGACGAGCATGGCTACACCTTC	CATSRSRGDEHGYTF
.	TRBV7-9	TRBJ2-1	.	TGTGCCAGCAGCGATGCCAGGGGGGGGATCTCCTACAATGAGCAGTTCTTC	CASSDARGGISYNEQFF
few	TRBV12-3/TRBV12-4	TRBJ2-3	.	TGTGCCAGCCGTTTTAGTCATACGCAGTATTTT	CASRFSHTQYF
.	TRBV6-1	TRBJ2-5	.	TGTGCCTGCCTTTATTTCGAGACCCAGTACTTC	CACLYFETQYF
.	TRBV5-1	TRBJ2-4	.	TGCGCCAGCAGCTTACACAGCACAGAAAACATTCAGTACTTC	CASSLHSTENIQYF
.	TRBV30	TRBJ2-2	.	TGTGCCTGGAGTCCGAAATACAGGACCCCGAACACCGGGGAGCTGTTTTTT	CAWSPKYRTPNTGELFF
.	TRBV28	TRBJ2-1	.	TGTGCCAGCAGGTTCGGGACTTCGACCTACAATGAGCAGTTCTTC	CASRFGTSTYNEQFF
.	TRBV4-3	TRBJ2-7	.	TGCGCCAGCAGCCAAGATTTTCCGGGCGCGCTCTACGAGCAGTACTTC	CASSQDFPGALYEQYF
few	TRBV7-2	TRBJ2-1	.	TGTGCCAGCAGCTTAGAACCGATCCCCAACAATGAGCAGTTCTTC	CASSLEPIPNNEQFF
.	TRBV7-9	TRBJ2-3	TRBD1	TGTGCCAGCAAAACAGGGGAAGAAGATACGCAGTATTTT	CASKTGEEDTQYF